The 7 T cell receptor beta chains below were found in one sample sequenced in a study of metastatic and nonmetastatic thyroid tumors. Patients had received no treatment of any kind before thyroid surgery. TCRdb reprocessed the PCR reads using MiXCR. The sample includes approximately 17,000 clones, under 30% of them seen just once. The sample taken for sequencing was adjacent normal tissue. Receptor source: a female donor with papillary thyroid cancer or a benign thyroid nodule (not recorded which). Some clones in this sample may be carry-over from other donors' samples.

Turning to this clone: At one of its ends the junction is not consistent with the germline gene, which may arise from a read error. J is TRBJ2-7 and V is TRBV6-6; either TRBD1 or TRBD2 may supply D (5 bases each). Germline CDR1 is MNHNY and CDR2 is SVGAGI (reference sequence). The CDR3 loop spans 15 amino acids. This CDR3 is CASIYSIGVGHEQYF. The CDR3 DNA sequence: TGTGCCAGCATTTACTCGATCGGGGTGGGACACGAGCAGTACTTC.

This clone was counted ten times or more. The chain is built from TRBV18 and TRBJ2-7; 7 bases are shared with TRBD1. CDR3 length equals 14 residues. Germline V gives CDR1 KGHSH, CDR2 LQKENI. V shed 3 bases and J 2 bases; nucleotides not matched to a gene: 4. The DNA of the CDR3 is TGTGCCAGCTCACCCCGGGACAGAACCTACGAGCAGTACTTC. Translating it yields CASSPRDRTYEQYF.

The genes are TRBV28 and TRBJ2-5, with D maybe TRBD2 (6 bases). The CDR3 length is 13 residues. The germline V gene encodes CDR1 MDHEN and CDR2 SYDVKM. With 2 bases removed from V and 13 bases from J, the gap between germline ends came to 17 bases. In DNA, the CDR3 is TGTGCCAGCAGTTTAGGGGACCGGGACTCTATGTACTTC. This encodes CASSLGDRDSMYF.

The rearrangement links TRBV6-2 or TRBV6-3 to TRBJ2-2, with 10 nucleotides matching TRBD2. The CDR3 has 14 residues. In germline, CDR1 is MNHEY, CDR2 SVGEGT. Trimming removed 7 bases from V and 9 bases from J; junction bases left unmatched: 8. The CDR3 here is CASKASGRGRELFF. The CDR3, as DNA: TGTGCCAGCAAAGCTAGCGGGAGAGGCAGGGAGCTGTTTTTT.

This clone was seen only a few times. CDR3 loop: CSARAGANTGELFF. The CDR3 coding sequence is TGCAGTGCTAGAGCTGGGGCCAACACCGGGGAGCTGTTTTTT. The chain combines TRBV20-1 with TRBJ2-2; TRBD1 is a possible D gene (5 bases). This CDR3 region has 14 residues. Germline V gives CDR1 DFQATT, CDR2 SNEGSKA (reference sequence). V was pared by 1 base and J by 2 bases, with 8 bases between.

This rearrangement joins TRBV29-1 to TRBJ1-2, with 12 nucleotides matching TRBD1. The CDR3 spans 17 residues. V lost 4 bases to trimming and J lost 3 bases; unmatched junction nucleotides: 12. Per germline, CDR1 SQVTM and CDR2 ANQGSEA. In DNA form, the CDR3 reads TGCAGCGTTGTGTTAGGGACAGGGGGCAGTGGTGACTATGGCTACACCTTC. This translates into CSVVLGTGGSGDYGYTF. The full variable domain, completed using reference TRBV29-1 and TRBJ1-2, is SAVISQKPSRDICQRGTSLTIQCQVDSQVTMMFWYRQQPGQSLTLIATANQGSEATYESGFVIDKFPISRPNLTFSTLTVSNMSPEDSSIYLCSVVLGTGGSGDYGYTFGSGTRLTVV.

The chain joins TRBV11-2 to TRBJ2-7; 7 nucleotides line up with TRBD2. V lost 6 bases to trimming and J lost 0 bases; unmatched junction nucleotides: 14. Per the germline V gene, CDR1 is SGHAT and CDR2 is FQNNGV. The CDR3 totals 17 residues. The CDR3 DNA is TGTGCCAGCAGATTACTAGCGCCCTACCCTCACTCCTACGAGCAGTACTTC. This encodes CASRLLAPYPHSYEQYF.